These 20 T cell receptor beta chains were all obtained from the same sample, sequenced in a study of CD8+ T cells in alopecia areata (dated by TCRdb to between 2018 and 2020). Library preparation was by the immunoSEQ multiplex PCR assay. For TCR sequencing, RNA was extracted from every sample and reverse transcribed into cDNA to serve as template. Entries here come from immuneACCESS through TCRdb and include only in-frame sequences with V and J called. Some clones fail to appear in such tables; in the studies checked, an unresolved V gene covers under half of the shortfall, and the cause of the remainder is unknown. In this sample the table shows a few hundred thousand clones, 40% to 55% of which occur a single time. Of the sample, around 2.8% falls within the top ten clones. The label giving this sample's treatment or condition can be read as: oral pan-JAK inhibitor, 5-10 mg twice daily. Sequenced material: CD4+ T cells sorted from blood, taken between weeks 36 and 40, from a patient treated with tofacitinib. The origin of the receptors is a human donor with alopecia areata.

As concerns this clone: This sample includes further DNA sequences coding for the same CDR3. The chain combines TRBV5-1 with TRBJ1-1; D unclear. The CDR3 extends over 13 amino acids. Germline V gene sequence: CDR1 SGHRS, CDR2 YFSETQ. V shed 0 bases and J shed 1 base, with 4 bases lying between them. The CDR3, as DNA: TGCGCCAGCAGCTTGGACAGGAACACTGAAGCTTTCTTT. Translated, it gives CASSLDRNTEAFF.

This clone was observed a few times. The chain carries TRBV29-1 and TRBJ1-1; D uncertain. There are 13 residues in the CDR3. Germline V CDR1 and CDR2: SQVTM, ANQGSEA. This CDR3 is CSVGRERRTEAFF. CDR3 in DNA: TGCAGTGTCGGGAGGGAGCGTCGCACTGAAGCTTTCTTT.

CDR3 coding DNA: TGTGCCAGTAGTTTCAGACAGATTGGGGAGACCCAGTACTTC. This gives the protein CASSFRQIGETQYF. The rearrangement links TRBV19 to TRBJ2-5; possibly TRBD1 for D (5 bases). The germline CDR1 and CDR2 sequences are LNHDA and SQIVND (reference sequence). The CDR3 spans 14 residues. Trimming shortened V by 5 bases and J by 5 bases, and 15 bases separated the two germline ends.

J is TRBJ2-7 and V is TRBV5-8; D is perhaps TRBD1 (6 bases). Looked up from germline, CDR1 is SGHTS and CDR2 is YDEGEE. V lost 4 bases and J 0 bases, leaving 17 bases between the germline ends. The CDR3 has 16 residues. CDR3 in amino acids: CASSRLDSSHSYEQYF. CDR3 coding DNA: TGTGCCAGCAGCCGTCTGGACAGCTCCCACTCCTACGAGCAGTACTTC. Using reference TRBV5-8 and TRBJ2-7 for the parts outside the CDR3, the full variable domain is EAGVTQSPTHLIKTRGQQATLRCSPISGHTSVYWYQQALGLGLQFLLWYDEGEERNRGNFPPRFSGRQFPNYSSELNVNALELEDSALYLCASSRLDSSHSYEQYFGPGTRLTVT.

The V call is TRBV5-1, the J call TRBJ2-5; D is unclear. V was trimmed by 3 bases and J by 3 bases, leaving 9 bases between them. Germline assignment: CDR1 SGHRS and CDR2 YFSETQ. The CDR3 length is 13 residues. CDR3 nucleotides: TGCGCCAGCAGCTGGAGCTTCGAAGAGACCCAGTACTTC. Translated, it gives CASSWSFEETQYF.

V is TRBV30 and J is TRBJ1-1, with TRBD1 identical over 12 bases. This CDR3 contains 17 residues. Germline V gives CDR1 GTSNPN, CDR2 SVGIG (reference sequence). V was pared by 2 bases and J by 1 base, with 8 bases of the junction left unmatched. CDR3 protein: CAWSRDRGRVGNTEAFF. In DNA form, the CDR3 reads TGTGCCTGGAGTCGGGACAGGGGGCGAGTAGGGAACACTGAAGCTTTCTTT.

This clone was observed a handful of times. The chain is built from TRBV29-1 and TRBJ1-5, with unresolved D. Germline assignment: CDR1 SQVTM and CDR2 ANQGSEA. The CDR3 is 13 residues long. The V end lost 4 bases, the J end lost 7 bases, and 14 bases lay between the germline ends. CDR3 residues: CSVVSGSGQPQHF. CDR3 DNA sequence: TGCAGCGTTGTGTCCGGGTCCGGACAGCCCCAGCATTTT.

CDR3 sequence reads: CASSLGGSTQYF. The CDR3 DNA reads as TGTGCCAGCAGCTTAGGAGGGAGCACGCAGTATTTT. The gene calls are TRBV7-2 and TRBJ2-3, with a weak D call TRBD2 (5 bases). The CDR3 spans 12 residues. Germline V lookup: CDR1 SGHTA, CDR2 FQGNSA. Deletions cut 1 base from V and 9 bases from J, with 8 bases between.

The count of this clone is one. J is TRBJ2-6 and V is TRBV23-1, with 8 bases identical to TRBD1. TRBV23-1 qualifies as an ORF whose function is uncertain. The CDR3 is 15 amino acids. CDR3 DNA sequence: TGCGCTTGGACAGGGAAACTCTCTGGGGCCAACGTCCTGACTTTC. This gives the protein CAWTGKLSGANVLTF.

There are a few counts of this clone. Because the CDR3's place on the DNA is in doubt, the DNA is left out and the CDR3 is given as listed by TCRdb. The chain recombines TRBV27 with TRBJ2-1; no DNA check was done on the table's D call, TRBD2. The CDR3 numbers 15 amino acids, ends counted. Germline V gene lookup returns CDR1 MNHEY and CDR2 SMNVEV (reference sequence). The CDR3 loop is CAKYGCGSTVNEQFF.

The chain employs TRBV7-2 and TRBJ2-1; D is unresolved. Trimming removed 0 bases from V and 8 bases from J, with 11 bases in between. Per the germline V gene, CDR1 is SGHTA and CDR2 is FQGNSA. The CDR3 loop spans 14 amino acids. Here the CDR3 reads CASSLAVGIDEQFF. DNA for the CDR3: TGTGCCAGCAGCTTAGCCGTCGGCATAGATGAGCAGTTCTTC.

The chain combines TRBV15 with TRBJ2-7; 9 bases are a match to TRBD1. V lost 0 bases to trimming and J lost 2 bases; unmatched junction nucleotides: 8. Germline lookup yields CDR1 LNHNV and CDR2 YYDKDF (reference sequence). The length of the CDR3 is 17 residues. The CDR3 nucleotides are TGTGCCACCAGCAGAGATTTAGGACAGGGGAATCCCTACGAGCAGTACTTC. It is translated as CATSRDLGQGNPYEQYF. Based on the CDR3 plus reference TRBV15 and TRBJ2-7, the full variable domain is DAMVIQNPRYQVTQFGKPVTLSCSQTLNHNVMYWYQQKSSQAPKLLFHYYDKDFNNEADTPDNFQSRRPNTSFCFLDIRSPGLGDTAMYLCATSRDLGQGNPYEQYFGPGTRLTVT.

This clone was seen more than once but under ten times. DNA for the CDR3: TGTGCCAGCAGCTTCGGGGGAACGGGGTACCAAGAGACCCAGTACTTC. As protein: CASSFGGTGYQETQYF. The chain recombines TRBV7-7 with TRBJ2-5; weak D call: TRBD2 (6 bases). The CDR3 has 16 amino acids. Germline V gene lookup returns CDR1 SSHAT and CDR2 FNYEAQ (reference sequence). Between the trimmed V and J ends, which lost 3 bases and 0 bases, there was a span of 14 bases.

The V gene is TRBV2, the J gene TRBJ2-7; perhaps D is TRBD1 or TRBD2 (5 bases each). Looked up from germline, CDR1 is SNHLY and CDR2 is FYNNEI. V was clipped by 4 bases and J by 0 bases, with 10 bases between them. The CDR3 extends over 14 amino acids. The CDR3: CASSGQSGSYEQYF. The CDR3 nucleotides are TGTGCCAGCAGTGGACAGAGCGGCTCCTACGAGCAGTACTTC.

The rearrangement links TRBV7-9 to TRBJ1-1, with D hard to call. The CDR3 length is 13 residues. Germline assignment: CDR1 SEHNR and CDR2 FQNEAQ (reference sequence). The V gene lost 2 bases and the J gene lost 0 bases, with 4 bases spanning the gap. The CDR3 DNA sequence: TGTGCCAGCAGCTTAAGTATGAACACTGAAGCTTTCTTT. This sequence encodes CASSLSMNTEAFF.

V usage is TRBV25-1 and J usage is TRBJ1-2; a possible D gene is TRBD1 (5 bases). This CDR3 contains 12 residues. CDR1 and CDR2 from the germline V gene are MGHDK and SYGVNS. Trimming cost V 8 bases and J 9 bases, with 16 bases left between them. This chain's CDR3 is CASSPGVGSYTF. CDR3 in DNA: TGTGCCAGCTCTCCGGGGGTAGGAAGCTACACCTTC.

This clone was counted between two and nine times. The rearrangement links TRBV9 to TRBJ2-6; D is unresolved. Trimming pared 2 bases from V and 0 bases from J, leaving 3 bases between. The CDR3 is 14 amino acids. Germline V gives CDR1 SGDLS, CDR2 YYNGEE. In DNA form, the CDR3 reads TGTGCCAGCAGCGTGCCCTCTGGGGCCAACGTCCTGACTTTC. Its translation is CASSVPSGANVLTF.

V and J are TRBV29-1 and TRBJ2-4; 11 bases are a match to TRBD1. The V and J ends lost 3 bases and 6 bases, in that order; junction bases with no gene match: 1. The CDR3 has 13 residues. CDR1 and CDR2 (germline): SQVTM, ANQGSEA. The DNA of the CDR3 is TGCAGCGTTGATGGGACAGGGGGAAACATTCAGTACTTC. Amino acid sequence: CSVDGTGGNIQYF.

The chain joins TRBV7-2 to TRBJ1-1, with D tentatively TRBD1 (5 bases). Per germline, CDR1 SGHTA and CDR2 FQGNSA. CDR3 size: 14 residues. Trimming pared 8 bases from V and 1 base from J, leaving 14 bases between. Here the CDR3 reads CASGKDNRNTEAFF. Here the CDR3 DNA reads TGTGCCAGCGGGAAGGACAACCGGAACACTGAAGCTTTCTTT.

The V and J genes are TRBV7-6 and TRBJ2-7, with TRBD1 matching 7 bases. The CDR3 has 16 amino acids. Germline CDR1 and CDR2: SGHVS and FNYEAQ. With 5 bases clipped from V and 4 bases from J, the junction kept 14 bases outside the gene matches. The CDR3 sequence: CASSTTGRDSVYEQYF. For the CDR3, the DNA is TGTGCCAGCAGCACTACAGGCCGGGACAGCGTATACGAGCAGTACTTC.